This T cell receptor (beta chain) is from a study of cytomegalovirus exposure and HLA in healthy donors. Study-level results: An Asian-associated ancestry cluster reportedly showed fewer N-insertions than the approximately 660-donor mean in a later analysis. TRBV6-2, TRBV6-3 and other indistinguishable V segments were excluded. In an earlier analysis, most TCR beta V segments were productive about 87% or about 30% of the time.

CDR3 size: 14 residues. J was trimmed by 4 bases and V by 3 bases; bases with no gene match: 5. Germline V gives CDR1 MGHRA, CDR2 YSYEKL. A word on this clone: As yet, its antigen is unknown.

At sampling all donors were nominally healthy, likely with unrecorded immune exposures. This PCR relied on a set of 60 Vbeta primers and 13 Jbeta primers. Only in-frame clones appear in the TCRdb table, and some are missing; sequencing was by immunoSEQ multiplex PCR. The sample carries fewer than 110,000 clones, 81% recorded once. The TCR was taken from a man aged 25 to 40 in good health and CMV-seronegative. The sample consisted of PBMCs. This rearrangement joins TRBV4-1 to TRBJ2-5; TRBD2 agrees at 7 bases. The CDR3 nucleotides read TGCGCCAGCAGCCATTGGGGCGGGGGAGAGACCCAGTACTTC. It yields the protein CASSHWGGGETQYF.